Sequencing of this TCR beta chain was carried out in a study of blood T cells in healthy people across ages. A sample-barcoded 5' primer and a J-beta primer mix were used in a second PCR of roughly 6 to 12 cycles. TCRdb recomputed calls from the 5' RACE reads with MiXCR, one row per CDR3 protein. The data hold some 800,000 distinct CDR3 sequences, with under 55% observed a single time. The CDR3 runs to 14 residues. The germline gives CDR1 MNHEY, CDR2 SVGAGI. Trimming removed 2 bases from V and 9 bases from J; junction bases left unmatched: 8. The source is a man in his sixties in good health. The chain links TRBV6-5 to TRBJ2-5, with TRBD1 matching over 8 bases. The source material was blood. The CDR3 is CASSYGPGQDPQYF. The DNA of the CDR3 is TGTGCCAGCAGTTACGGACCGGGACAGGACCCCCAGTACTTC.